This T cell receptor beta chain was sequenced in a study of T cells in Graves' hyperthyroidism and ophthalmopathy. This clonotype came up many times. The V and J ends lost 0 bases and 4 bases respectively, with 13 bases between them. Germline V gene sequence: CDR1 DFQATT, CDR2 SNEGSKA (reference sequence). This CDR3 contains 15 residues. RNA transcripts served as the template for amplifying TCR beta CDR3 regions. The HTBI primer set was used in a first-round RT-PCR of the TCR CDR3. TCRdb called the multiplex PCR reads again in MiXCR, with one record for every CDR3 protein. In the table there are approximately 150,000 distinct CDR3 sequences, about 9.4% of which are singletons.

The source material was blood. V is TRBV20-1 and J is TRBJ2-1, with D unresolved. The clonotype originates from a woman aged 18-30 years with Graves' hyperthyroidism that later progressed to Graves' ophthalmopathy. The CDR3 loop is CSARDHGRLYNEQFF. CDR3 nucleotides: TGCAGTGCTAGAGATCATGGGCGATTATACAATGAGCAGTTCTTC.